The 6 T cell receptor beta chains in this list originate from one sample, sequenced in a study of blood T cell repertoires in COVID-19. Here immunoSEQ multiplex PCR was the method, and the copy in TCRdb shows in-frame clones only, minus some. Of 120,000 to 150,000 clones in the sample, 75% to 90% are singletons; the top ten hold 8% to 11%. What was sequenced was peripheral blood. These receptor sequences come from a man aged 55 to 70 with active or convalescent COVID-19.

The rearrangement uses TRBV5-4 and TRBJ2-3; possible D gene TRBD1, 5 bases. Deletions cut 0 bases from V and 5 bases from J, with 13 bases between. The CDR3 is 15 amino acids. Germline values: CDR1 SGHNT, CDR2 YYREEE (reference sequence). CDR3 DNA: TGTGCCAGCAGCTTGGCGGTCAGGGCAGGAGATACGCAGTATTTT. It yields the protein CASSLAVRAGDTQYF.

The CDR3 is CASSLEGQVTEAFF. The CDR3 DNA reads TGTGCCAGCAGCTTAGAGGGGCAGGTCACTGAAGCTTTCTTT. This chain joins TRBV11-2 and TRBJ1-1; tentative D call: TRBD1 (5 bases). The CDR3 sequence is 14 residues long. Germline V gives CDR1 SGHAT, CDR2 FQNNGV. Trimming removed 0 bases from V and 4 bases from J, with 9 bases in between. Full variable domain (rest looked up from reference TRBV11-2 and TRBJ1-1): EAGVAQSPRYKIIEKRQSVAFWCNPISGHATLYWYQQILGQGPKLLIQFQNNGVVDDSQLPKDRFSAERLKGVDSTLKIQPAKLEDSAVYLCASSLEGQVTEAFFGQGTRLTVV.

The chain links TRBV28 to TRBJ2-7; 10 bases agree with TRBD1. The length of the CDR3 is 16 residues. Germline V gene data show CDR1 as MDHEN and CDR2 as SYDVKM. The ends lost 0 bases at V and 2 bases at J; junction bases unmatched: 4. The DNA for the CDR3 is TGTGCCAGCAGTTTATGGGGGACAGGGGTAGCCTACGAGCAGTACTTC. This encodes CASSLWGTGVAYEQYF.

CDR3 DNA sequence: TGTGCCAGCAGTCCTCGACTGGATGTGCTTATGCCGAGCTCCTACAATGAGCAGTTCTTC. Its translation is CASSPRLDVLMPSSYNEQFF. V gene TRBV6-6 combines with J gene TRBJ2-1; D is unresolved. The CDR3 is 20 amino acids. Germline V gene lookup returns CDR1 MNHNY and CDR2 SVGAGI (reference sequence). V dropped 5 bases and J dropped 0 bases, with 26 bases sitting between them.

The chain links TRBV12-5 to TRBJ1-3; 8 bases are shared with TRBD1. J lost 0 bases, V lost 0 bases, and 4 bases had no gene match. Germline assignment: CDR1 LGHNT and CDR2 FRNRAP. This CDR3 comprises 17 residues. As DNA, the CDR3 is TGTGCTAGTGGTTTGGTGCAGGGGGCCTTCTCTGGAAACACCATATATTTT. Amino acids: CASGLVQGAFSGNTIYF.

The rearrangement links TRBV7-9 to TRBJ2-7, with 7 bases lining up with TRBD2. CDR3 length: 16 amino acids. J was trimmed by 5 bases and V by 0 bases; bases with no gene match: 10. CDR1 and CDR2 from the germline V gene are SEHNR and FQNEAQ (reference sequence). The CDR3 DNA sequence: TGTGCCAGCAGCTTAGCAGGGGAGGGCCCGGGCGACGAGCAGTACTTC. Protein sequence: CASSLAGEGPGDEQYF.